This TCR beta chain emerged from a study of T cells in Graves' hyperthyroidism and ophthalmopathy. Study-level background: Peripheral blood draws took place at initial diagnosis, ahead of any treatment.

The investigators amplified TCR beta CDR3 regions from RNA transcripts. The TCR CDR3 first-round RT-PCR relied on the HTBI primer set. Each CDR3 protein is one row after TCRdb ran MiXCR on the multiplex PCR reads. Of hundreds of thousands of distinct CDR3 sequences listed, 20% are singletons. Study-wide results and caveats: Model-based prediction identified ophthalmopathy a median around 6.5 months prior to its onset. Blood samples included most of the expanded thyroid clonotypes exceeding 0.001.

The PBMCs studied were ones that came from 9 to 10 ml fresh peripheral blood. Note on this clonotype: What it binds is unknown.

The CDR3 contains 13 residues. CDR1 is SGHAT and CDR2 is FQNNGV in the germline V gene. V was pared by 5 bases and J by 1 base, with 7 bases between. The rearrangement links TRBV11-2 to TRBJ2-3; no clear D gene. Sequenced material: blood. The receptor was derived from a man between 35 and 55 years old with Graves' ophthalmopathy. CDR3 sequence reads: CASSRHGTDTQYF. The CDR3 nucleotides read TGTGCCAGCAGCCGCCATGGCACAGATACGCAGTATTTT.